The subject of this entry is one TCR beta chain. Its target is unknown. The patients chosen for sequencing had shown expansion of CD8+CD57+ cells (detected by flow cytometry). These data belong to a study of CD8+CD57+ T cells in acquired aplastic anemia. Both TCR beta VDJ combination and CDR3 sequence profiling were carried out. Genomic DNA was the template for this profiling. Using its own MiXCR run on the reads, TCRdb lists one record per CDR3 protein. The sample shows 260,000 or so distinct CDR3 sequences, around 46% of them seen only once. The V segment lost 4 bases and the J segment 6 bases; nucleotides outside the gene matches: 6. The V gene's germline CDR1 is KGHDR and CDR2 SFDVKD. This CDR3 has 15 amino acids. Study-level results: Comparison of patients with controls identified approximately 28 shared CD8+ CDR3 sequences.

This receptor was obtained from a human donor with aplastic anemia. Material: sorted CD4+, CD8+, or CD8+CD57+ T cells (not recorded which) from PBMCs. This chain connects TRBV24-1 to TRBJ1-2, with 11 bases aligning to TRBD1. This chain's CDR3 is CATSDSGQGDDGYTF. The DNA for the CDR3 is TGTGCCACCAGTGACTCGGGACAGGGGGATGATGGCTACACCTTC.